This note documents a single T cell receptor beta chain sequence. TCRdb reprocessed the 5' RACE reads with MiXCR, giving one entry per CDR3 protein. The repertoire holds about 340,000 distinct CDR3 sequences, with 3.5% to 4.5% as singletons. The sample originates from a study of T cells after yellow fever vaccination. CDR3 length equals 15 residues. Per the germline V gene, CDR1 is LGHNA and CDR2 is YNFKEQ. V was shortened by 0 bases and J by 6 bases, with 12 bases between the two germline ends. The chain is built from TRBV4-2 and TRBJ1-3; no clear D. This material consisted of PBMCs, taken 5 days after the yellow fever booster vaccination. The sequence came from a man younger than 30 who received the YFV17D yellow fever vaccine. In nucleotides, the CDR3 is TGTGCCAGCAGCCAAGATGGTCCAGGCACAAACACCATATATTTT. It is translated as CASSQDGPGTNTIYF.